A selection of T cell receptor beta chains follows, all from one sample in a study of blood T cell repertoires in COVID-19. Sequencing was performed with immunoSEQ multiplex PCR; in TCRdb, only in-frame clones are kept and a portion is missing. The sample consists of roughly 110,000 clones, approximately 90% of them appearing once. Sequencing was performed on peripheral blood. The receptors originated from a man in his forties or fifties with active or convalescent COVID-19. Both conserved end residues are part of each CDR3. The D gene is left open where the match is weak. Clone size is given for some rows only: seen once, a few or many times, or a class if the clone is expanded.

V: TRBV19; D: TRBD1; size: .; J: TRBJ2-3; CDR3: CASSDNRGSDTQYF; DNA: TGTGCCAGTAGTGACAACAGGGGATCAGATACGCAGTATTTT
V: TRBV5-4; D: .; size: .; J: TRBJ1-2; CDR3: CASSPDSLYGYTF; DNA: TGTGCCAGCAGCCCGGACAGTCTCTATGGCTACACCTTC
V: TRBV6-5; D: .; size: .; J: TRBJ1-1; CDR3: CASSKTSAEAFF; DNA: TGTGCCAGCAGTAAAACATCTGCTGAAGCTTTCTTT
V: TRBV7-8; D: TRBD2; size: .; J: TRBJ2-2; CDR3: CASATGGGRTGELFF; DNA: TGTGCCTCCGCAACCGGGGGGGGTCGGACCGGGGAGCTGTTTTTT
V: TRBV9; D: .; size: .; J: TRBJ2-5; CDR3: CASSVAGGGGGLVETQYF; DNA: TGTGCCAGCAGCGTAGCCGGAGGGGGCGGTGGCTTGGTAGAGACCCAGTACTTC
V: TRBV2; D: .; size: .; J: TRBJ2-5; CDR3: CASSDSGTWLLQYF; DNA: TGTGCCAGCAGTGATAGTGGGACATGGCTATTACAGTACTTC
V: TRBV5-4; D: TRBD1; size: few; J: TRBJ2-7; CDR3: CASSLGDRDSYEQYF; DNA: TGTGCCAGCAGCTTGGGGGACAGGGACTCCTACGAGCAGTACTTC
V: TRBV28; D: .; size: .; J: TRBJ1-4; CDR3: CASSFPQGTTNEKLFF; DNA: TGTGCCAGCAGTTTCCCACAGGGTACCACTAATGAAAAACTGTTTTTT
V: TRBV28; D: .; size: .; J: TRBJ1-2; CDR3: CASSLSYGYTF; DNA: TGTGCCAGCAGTCTCAGCTATGGCTACACCTTC
V: TRBV3-1/TRBV3-2; D: .; size: .; J: TRBJ2-3; CDR3: CASSPIIEMIWDTQYF; DNA: TGTGCCAGCAGCCCTATAATCGAGATGATCTGGGATACGCAGTATTTT
V: TRBV15; D: .; size: .; J: TRBJ1-4; CDR3: CATSSPTGEVHEKLFF; DNA: TGTGCCACCAGCAGCCCCACCGGGGAGGTACATGAAAAACTGTTTTTT
V: TRBV15; D: .; size: .; J: TRBJ1-4; CDR3: CATSRDSRRGEKLFF; DNA: TGTGCCACCAGCAGAGATTCCAGAAGGGGTGAAAAACTGTTTTTT
V: TRBV4-2; D: TRBD2; size: .; J: TRBJ2-3; CDR3: CASSQAVLTGGSTDTQYF; DNA: TGTGCCAGCAGCCAAGCTGTGTTGACGGGAGGGAGCACAGATACGCAGTATTTT
V: TRBV20-1; D: .; size: .; J: TRBJ2-3; CDR3: CSARSRDTQYF; DNA: TGCAGTGCTAGAAGTCGGGATACGCAGTATTTT
V: TRBV12-2; D: .; size: .; J: TRBJ2-7; CDR3: CASRLGLAGSYEQYF; DNA: TGTGCAAGTCGCTTAGGGCTAGCGGGCTCCTACGAGCAGTACTTC
V: TRBV7-6; D: .; size: .; J: TRBJ2-1; CDR3: CASSFISGYSYNEQFF; DNA: TGTGCCAGCAGCTTCATCAGCGGCTATTCCTACAATGAGCAGTTCTTC
V: TRBV11-2; D: TRBD1; size: .; J: TRBJ1-2; CDR3: CASSPQGNYGYTF; DNA: TGTGCCAGCAGCCCACAGGGGAACTATGGCTACACCTTC
V: TRBV7-2; D: .; size: .; J: TRBJ1-1; CDR3: CASAPRQDNTVVAFF; DNA: TGTGCCAGCGCACCGAGACAGGATAACACTGTTGTAGCTTTCTTT
V: TRBV7-8; D: .; size: once; J: TRBJ1-5; CDR3: CASSFGVGGNQPQHF; DNA: TGTGCCAGCAGCTTTGGGGTGGGAGGCAATCAGCCCCAGCATTTT
V: TRBV6-2/TRBV6-3; D: TRBD2; size: .; J: TRBJ2-1; CDR3: CASSTRVGLAGVRNEQFF; DNA: TGTGCCAGCAGCACACGCGTAGGACTAGCGGGAGTTAGGAATGAGCAGTTCTTC
V: TRBV27; D: TRBD2; size: .; J: TRBJ2-1; CDR3: CASSLIGGSSYNEQFF; DNA: TGTGCCAGCAGTTTAATCGGCGGGAGCTCCTACAATGAGCAGTTCTTC
V: TRBV5-1; D: .; size: .; J: TRBJ1-2; CDR3: CASSSDIYYGYTF; DNA: TGCGCCAGCAGCTCGGACATTTACTATGGCTACACCTTC
V: TRBV19; D: TRBD1; size: once; J: TRBJ1-5; CDR3: CASSRGQETRLPQHF; DNA: TGTGCCAGTAGTAGGGGACAGGAGACCCGTCTGCCCCAGCATTTT
V: TRBV7-8; D: TRBD1; size: .; J: TRBJ2-2; CDR3: CASSLGTGVTGELFF; DNA: TGTGCCAGCAGCTTAGGGACAGGGGTCACCGGGGAGCTGTTTTTT
V: TRBV6-2/TRBV6-3; D: .; size: .; J: TRBJ1-2; CDR3: CASSYTGNYGYTF; DNA: TGTGCCAGCAGTTACACAGGGAACTATGGCTACACCTTC
V: TRBV7-6; D: TRBD1; size: .; J: TRBJ2-6; CDR3: CASSTTGSGANVLTF; DNA: TGTGCCAGCAGTACGACAGGGAGCGGGGCCAACGTCCTGACTTTC
V: TRBV5-6; D: TRBD2; size: .; J: TRBJ2-2; CDR3: CASSSPGLTNTGELFF; DNA: TGTGCCAGCAGCTCCCCGGGACTAACGAACACCGGGGAGCTGTTTTTT
V: TRBV6-6; D: .; size: .; J: TRBJ2-7; CDR3: CASSYPRRGSYEQYF; DNA: TGTGCCAGCAGTTACCCGAGGAGGGGTTCCTACGAGCAGTACTTC
V: TRBV5-1; D: TRBD2; size: .; J: TRBJ2-7; CDR3: CASRTGLASTYEQYF; DNA: TGCGCCAGCAGGACGGGACTAGCGAGTACCTACGAGCAGTACTTC
V: TRBV15; D: .; size: .; J: TRBJ2-2; CDR3: CATSREYGGTNTGELFF; DNA: TGTGCCACCAGCAGAGAGTATGGAGGGACGAACACCGGGGAGCTGTTTTTT
V: TRBV11-2; D: TRBD2; size: few; J: TRBJ2-7; CDR3: CASSLVGGSYEQYF; DNA: TGTGCCAGCAGCTTAGTGGGAGGGTCCTACGAGCAGTACTTC
V: TRBV6-5; D: TRBD1; size: once; J: TRBJ1-4; CDR3: CASSYSRQGSEKLFF; DNA: TGTGCCAGCAGTTACTCCCGACAGGGAAGTGAAAAACTGTTTTTT
V: TRBV28; D: TRBD2; size: .; J: TRBJ2-3; CDR3: CASPSGPLTSGRSRGTDTQYF; DNA: TGTGCCAGCCCCAGTGGGCCCCTTACTAGCGGGAGAAGCCGAGGCACAGATACGCAGTATTTT
V: TRBV5-8; D: TRBD1; size: .; J: TRBJ2-2; CDR3: CASSLGWWGRTGVTRELFF; DNA: TGTGCCAGCAGCTTGGGTTGGTGGGGGAGGACAGGGGTTACCCGGGAGCTGTTTTTT
V: TRBV7-7; D: .; size: .; J: TRBJ2-5; CDR3: CASSLGSGVGETQYF; DNA: TGTGCCAGCAGCTTAGGTTCGGGAGTGGGAGAGACCCAGTACTTC
V: TRBV6-5; D: TRBD2; size: few; J: TRBJ2-4; CDR3: CASSYSALAAKNIQYF; DNA: TGTGCCAGCAGTTACTCGGCACTAGCGGCCAAAAACATTCAGTACTTC